This section outlines one T cell receptor (beta chain) sequence together with its context. This record comes from a study of blood T cell repertoires in COVID-19. Assay: immunoSEQ multiplex PCR; the TCRdb copy retains only in-frame clones and omits some. The sample lists 25,000 to 30,000 clones, 72% occurring once. CDR3 length: 17 amino acids. Germline trimming cut 3 bases from V and 1 base from J; bases unmatched to any gene: 8. Germline CDR1 SGHAT, CDR2 FQNNGV. The source of this sequence is a boy younger than 10 with active or convalescent COVID-19. The rearrangement joins TRBV11-2 to TRBJ1-3; 8 bases are a match to TRBD1. The specimen sequenced was peripheral blood. The CDR3 protein is CASSFRQGITSGNTIYF. The CDR3, as DNA: TGTGCCAGCAGCTTCCGACAGGGGATCACATCTGGAAACACCATATATTTT.